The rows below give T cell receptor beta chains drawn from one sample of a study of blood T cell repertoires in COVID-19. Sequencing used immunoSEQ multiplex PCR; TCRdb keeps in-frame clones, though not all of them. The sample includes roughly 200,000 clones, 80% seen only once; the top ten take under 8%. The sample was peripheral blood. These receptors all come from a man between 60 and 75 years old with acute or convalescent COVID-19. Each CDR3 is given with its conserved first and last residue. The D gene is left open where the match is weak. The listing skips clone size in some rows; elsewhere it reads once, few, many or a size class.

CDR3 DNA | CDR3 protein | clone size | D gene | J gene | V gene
TGTGCCAGCAGCTTAGGGGCCCAAGAGACCCAGTACTTC | CASSLGAQETQYF | NA | NA | TRBJ2-5 | TRBV7-8
TGTGCCAGCAGCCAAATGCGCGGGTATAATTCACCCCTCCACTTT | CASSQMRGYNSPLHF | once | NA | TRBJ1-6 | TRBV14
TGCAGTGCTAGAGATGAACGGGTGCAGTTCTTC | CSARDERVQFF | NA | NA | TRBJ2-1 | TRBV20-1
TGCGCCAGCAGCTGGACAGGGAATCAGCCCCAGCATTTT | CASSWTGNQPQHF | few | TRBD1 | TRBJ1-5 | TRBV5-1
TGTGCCAGCAAGGCACAGGGGGCCGGCACCGGGGAGCTGTTTTTT | CASKAQGAGTGELFF | NA | TRBD1 | TRBJ2-2 | TRBV2
TGCGCCAGCAGCTTGGACAGGGTTGCAACTAATGAAAAACTGTTTTTT | CASSLDRVATNEKLFF | NA | NA | TRBJ1-4 | TRBV5-1
TGCGCCAGCAGAGCTCTTAGCGGGGGTCTCGGCAATGAGCAGTTCTTC | CASRALSGGLGNEQFF | NA | TRBD2 | TRBJ2-1 | TRBV10-2
TGTGCCAGCAGTCCATCTTCCAGGGATCAGCCCCAGCATTTT | CASSPSSRDQPQHF | few | NA | TRBJ1-5 | TRBV2
TGTGCCATCAGTGAGTCGACAGTCGGAGGGATTCAGTACTTC | CAISESTVGGIQYF | NA | NA | TRBJ2-4 | TRBV10-3
TGTGCCAGCAGCCAAGAATTCGGGCAGGGGAAAAAACTGTTTTTT | CASSQEFGQGKKLFF | few | NA | TRBJ1-4 | TRBV14
TGCGCCAGCAGCCTAGGACTAGCGGGGGGTGGAGAGACCCAGTACTTC | CASSLGLAGGGETQYF | NA | TRBD2 | TRBJ2-5 | TRBV4-1
TGTGCCAGCAGCTTTAGCGGGAGGTCCTACGAGCAGTACTTC | CASSFSGRSYEQYF | NA | TRBD2 | TRBJ2-7 | TRBV14
TGTGCCAGCAGCGCAAACGTCGGTTCACCCCTCCACTTT | CASSANVGSPLHF | NA | NA | TRBJ1-6 | TRBV9
TGTGCCAGCAGCCAAGGTCGCAGGTCTACCTACGAGCAGTACTTC | CASSQGRRSTYEQYF | NA | NA | TRBJ2-7 | TRBV3-1/TRBV3-2
TGTGCCAGCAGACCAATCACCGGGACTCGGTACAATGAGCAGTTCTTC | CASRPITGTRYNEQFF | NA | NA | TRBJ2-1 | TRBV28
TGTGCCAGCAGTTTAGGGATGGGGGGACCACCCCTCCACTTT | CASSLGMGGPPLHF | NA | NA | TRBJ1-6 | TRBV27
TGCGCCAGCAGCCCGGGCCGCGGGGGAGGGAGCGTGGGTGAGCAGTTCTTC | CASSPGRGGGSVGEQFF | NA | TRBD2 | TRBJ2-1 | TRBV5-1
TGTGCCAGCAGCTTGGCCGGGACAGTGAACACTGAAGCTTTCTTT | CASSLAGTVNTEAFF | NA | TRBD1 | TRBJ1-1 | TRBV5-5
TGTGCCACCAGTGACCCGTTCCAGGGGGCTGATAAAGAGACCCAGTACTTC | CATSDPFQGADKETQYF | NA | TRBD1 | TRBJ2-5 | TRBV24-1
TGTGCCAGCAGCTTAGCCGTGGGGGGGAACAATGAGCAGTTCTTC | CASSLAVGGNNEQFF | NA | TRBD2 | TRBJ2-1 | TRBV7-9
TGTGCCAGCAGTTACGCCGCAGTCTACGAGCAGTACTTC | CASSYAAVYEQYF | NA | NA | TRBJ2-7 | TRBV6-6
TGTGCCAGCAGCCGACAGGGCAGTAGTACGCACACCATATATTTT | CASSRQGSSTHTIYF | NA | TRBD1 | TRBJ1-3 | TRBV5-4
TGTGCCAGCAGTTTCCTACAGGGGGCTGAAGCTTTCTTT | CASSFLQGAEAFF | few | TRBD1 | TRBJ1-1 | TRBV12-3/TRBV12-4
TGTGCCACCAGCGGCTTACAGGGGACTAACTATGGCTACACCTTC | CATSGLQGTNYGYTF | NA | TRBD1 | TRBJ1-2 | TRBV6-5
TGTGCCAGTAGTGCCTCCGGGACAGGGAGCAATCAGCCCCAGCATTTT | CASSASGTGSNQPQHF | once | TRBD1 | TRBJ1-5 | TRBV19
TGTGCCAGCAGCCCTCCGGGACTAGCGGGAGGTTTAGCCTCCTACGAGCAGTACTTC | CASSPPGLAGGLASYEQYF | few | TRBD2 | TRBJ2-7 | TRBV16
TGTGCCAGCAGGCCCAACAGGGTAACTAATGAAAAACTGTTTTTT | CASRPNRVTNEKLFF | few | NA | TRBJ1-4 | TRBV6-5
TGTGCCAGCAGCCAGGCGACAGGGGTCAATCAGCCCCAGCATTTT | CASSQATGVNQPQHF | once | TRBD1 | TRBJ1-5 | TRBV4-2
TGTGCCAGTGCCTGGTGGGCTCCCAACACTGAAGCTTTCTTT | CASAWWAPNTEAFF | once | NA | TRBJ1-1 | TRBV2
TGTGCCAGCAGCTCTCAACCTGGGACTAGAGAGACCCAGTACTTC | CASSSQPGTRETQYF | NA | TRBD2 | TRBJ2-5 | TRBV11-2
TGTGCCAGCAGTTTCAGAGGACCTAGGGGGCCCACTGAAGCTTTCTTT | CASSFRGPRGPTEAFF | few | TRBD1 | TRBJ1-1 | TRBV27
TGTGCCAGCAGACGACTAGCGGGGAGGGAGGGGGAGCTGTTTTTT | CASRRLAGREGELFF | NA | TRBD2 | TRBJ2-2 | TRBV6-5
TGTGCCAGCAGCATAGGGACTGGCTACGAGCAGTACTTC | CASSIGTGYEQYF | NA | NA | TRBJ2-7 | TRBV9
TGTGCCAGCAGTTTAGCGGGCAATGAGCAGTTCTTC | CASSLAGNEQFF | NA | NA | TRBJ2-1 | TRBV27
TGCAGTGCTACCGACGGGAATGGCTACACCTTC | CSATDGNGYTF | NA | NA | TRBJ1-2 | TRBV20-1
TGTGCCTGGAGTGGGGACAGCGCCTCGAACACCGGGGAGCTGTTTTTT | CAWSGDSASNTGELFF | NA | TRBD1 | TRBJ2-2 | TRBV30
TGTGCCAGCAGCCTAATACCGGGACTGGCCTCTGGAAACACCATATATTTT | CASSLIPGLASGNTIYF | NA | NA | TRBJ1-3 | TRBV7-2
TGTGCCAGCAGTGCTCAGGGGGCCGCCTATAATTCACCCCTCCACTTT | CASSAQGAAYNSPLHF | NA | TRBD1 | TRBJ1-6 | TRBV6-6
TGTGCCAGCAGCAACAGGGGGAGGCACGAAAAACTGTTTTTT | CASSNRGRHEKLFF | NA | TRBD1 | TRBJ1-4 | TRBV27
TGTGCCAGTAGTATTGAGGTGGACACCGGGGAGCTGTTTTTT | CASSIEVDTGELFF | NA | NA | TRBJ2-2 | TRBV19
TGTGCCTGGAGTCAAGGGCTAGACAGGGGCTCTGGAAACACCATATATTTT | CAWSQGLDRGSGNTIYF | NA | TRBD1 | TRBJ1-3 | TRBV30
TGTGCCAGCAGCTCCTACAGCGGTGGCTACACCTTC | CASSSYSGGYTF | NA | NA | TRBJ1-2 | TRBV7-2